This T cell receptor (beta chain) was recorded in a study of cytomegalovirus exposure and HLA in healthy donors. General observations from the study: Several of the most significant clusters appeared linked to common viral pathogens, based on a later analysis. A reported reduction in N-insertions relative to the roughly 700-donor mean was seen in an Asian-associated ancestry cluster in a later analysis. In vitro, a few CMV-associated chains proved specific for CMV antigens.

This CDR3 has 15 amino acids. Germline V CDR1 and CDR2: SGDLS, YYNGEE. The V gene lost 4 bases and the J gene lost 1 base, with 12 bases spanning the gap. Amplification used 60 Vbeta primers and 13 Jbeta primers. TCRdb's copy holds only in-frame clones and misses some; the assay was immunoSEQ multiplex PCR. The sample contains under 200,000 clones, just under 80% of which appear only once. Nominally healthy donors were sampled, though unrecorded immune exposures were likely. On this clone: Its specificity is unknown.

The chain has TRBV9 and TRBJ1-5; D might be TRBD1 (5 bases). The sequenced sample was PBMCs. This TCR derives from a woman aged 40 to 50 in good health and CMV-seropositive. The CDR3 bases are TGTGCCAGCAGCTACCAGGGCTCGAGCAATCAGCCCCAGCATTTT. As protein: CASSYQGSSNQPQHF.